This TCR beta chain was recorded in a study of blood T cell repertoires in COVID-19. Study overall: Sites across the United States, Italy and Spain contributed samples from acute and convalescent COVID-19. PBMCs, B-cell-depleted T cells, or T cells provided the cDNA or gDNA that made up the material.

In the original workflow: Amplifying reference gene primers gave estimates of nucleated cell counts. Assay used: immunoSEQ multiplex PCR; TCRdb lists only in-frame clones, some missing. That table is the source of V, J and clone size, and D and trimming were worked out from the DNA. The sample includes some 250,000 clones, about 73% seen only once; the top ten take about 3.5%. The germline V gene has CDR1 SEHNR and CDR2 FQNEAQ (reference sequence). This CDR3 spans 17 amino acids. Trimming cost V 2 bases and J 4 bases; bases outside gene matches: 8. Material: peripheral blood. J is TRBJ1-2 and V is TRBV7-9; 12 nucleotides align to TRBD1. The TCR comes from a woman of 80 years or more with acute or convalescent COVID-19. For the CDR3, the DNA is TGTGCCAGCAGCTTACCGTGGGACAGGGGGCTTCGCTATGGCTACACCTTC. Translation gives CASSLPWDRGLRYGYTF.